What follows describes a single T cell receptor (beta chain). The germline gives CDR1 SQVTM, CDR2 ANQGSEA. V was pared by 6 bases and J by 11 bases, with 15 bases of the junction left unmatched. The CDR3 is 13 residues long. This record comes from a study of blood T cells in healthy people across ages. Alongside a J-beta primer mix, a sample-barcoded 5' primer served in a second PCR lasting about 7 to 12 cycles. A template-switch adaptor that had 12 random nucleotides put a tag on each cDNA molecule. TCRdb used MiXCR to reprocess the 5' RACE reads, holding one entry per CDR3 protein. This table holds over a million distinct CDR3 sequences, around 39% found once.

Input material: blood. J is TRBJ2-5 and V is TRBV29-1; 7 bases map to TRBD1. The sequence derives from a woman aged 18-29 years in good health. The CDR3 sequence: CSVSSYRGNEQYF. The CDR3 nucleotides are TGCAGCGTCAGTTCGTACAGGGGCAATGAGCAGTACTTC.